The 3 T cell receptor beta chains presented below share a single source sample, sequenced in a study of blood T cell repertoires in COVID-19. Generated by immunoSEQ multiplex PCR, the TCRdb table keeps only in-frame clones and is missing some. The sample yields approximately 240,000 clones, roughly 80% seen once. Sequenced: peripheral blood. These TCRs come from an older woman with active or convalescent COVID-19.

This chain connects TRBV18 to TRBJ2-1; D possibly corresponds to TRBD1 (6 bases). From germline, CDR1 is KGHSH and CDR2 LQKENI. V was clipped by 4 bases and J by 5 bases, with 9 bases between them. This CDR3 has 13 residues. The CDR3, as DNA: TGTGCCAGCTCACAGGGGGATCACAATGAGCAGTTCTTC. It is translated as CASSQGDHNEQFF.

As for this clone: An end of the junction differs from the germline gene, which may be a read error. The chain's CDR3 is CASSLGSSSEQYF. CDR3 DNA sequence: TGTGCCAGCAGCTTGGGCAGTTCCTCCGAGCAGTACTTC. The chain combines TRBV7-8 with TRBJ2-7, with D hard to call. CDR1 is SGHVS, CDR2 FQNEAQ, per germline. The CDR3 has 13 residues.

For the CDR3, the DNA is TGTGCCATCAGTGGGACTAGAGGTAGCACAGATACGCAGTATTTT. Amino acid sequence: CAISGTRGSTDTQYF. The chain joins TRBV10-3 to TRBJ2-3; 7 bases are shared with TRBD2. V trimming: 4 bases; J trimming: 0 bases; junction bases outside the gene matches: 4. There are 15 residues in the CDR3. CDR1 is ENHRY, CDR2 SYGVKD, per germline.